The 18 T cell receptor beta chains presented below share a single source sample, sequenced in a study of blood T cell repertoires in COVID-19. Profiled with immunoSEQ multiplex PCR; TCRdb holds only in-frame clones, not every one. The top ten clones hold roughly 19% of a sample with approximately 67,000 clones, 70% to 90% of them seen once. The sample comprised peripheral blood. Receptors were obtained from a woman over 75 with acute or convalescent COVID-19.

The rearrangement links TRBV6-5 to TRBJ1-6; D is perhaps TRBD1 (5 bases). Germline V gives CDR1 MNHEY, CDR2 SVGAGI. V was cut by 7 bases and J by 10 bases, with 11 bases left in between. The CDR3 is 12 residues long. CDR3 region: CASIGTSSPLHF. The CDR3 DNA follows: TGTGCCAGCATTGGGACTTCCTCACCCCTCCACTTT.

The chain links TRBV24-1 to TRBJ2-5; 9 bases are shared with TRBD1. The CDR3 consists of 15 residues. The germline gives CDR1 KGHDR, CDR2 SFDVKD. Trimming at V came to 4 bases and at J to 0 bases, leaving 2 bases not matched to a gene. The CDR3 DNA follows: TGTGCCACCAGTGACGGACAGGGGTACCAAGAGACCCAGTACTTC. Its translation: CATSDGQGYQETQYF.

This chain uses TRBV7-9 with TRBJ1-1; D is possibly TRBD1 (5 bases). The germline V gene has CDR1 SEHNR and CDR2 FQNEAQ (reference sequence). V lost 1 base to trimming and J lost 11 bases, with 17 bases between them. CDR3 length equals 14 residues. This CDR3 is CASSLVRQPTPAFF. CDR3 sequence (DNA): TGTGCCAGCAGCTTAGTTAGACAGCCAACTCCCGCTTTCTTT. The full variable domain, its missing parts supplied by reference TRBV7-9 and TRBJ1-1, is DTGVSQNPRHKITKRGQNVTFRCDPISEHNRLYWYRQTLGQGPEFLTYFQNEAQLEKSRLLSDRFSAERPKGSFSTLEIQRTEQGDSAMYLCASSLVRQPTPAFFGQGTRLTVV.

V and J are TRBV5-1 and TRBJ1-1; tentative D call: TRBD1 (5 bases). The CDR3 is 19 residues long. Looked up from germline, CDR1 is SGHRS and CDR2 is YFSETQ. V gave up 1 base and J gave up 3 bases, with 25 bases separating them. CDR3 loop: CASSLSSRSSPTGDTEAFF. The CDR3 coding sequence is TGCGCCAGCAGCTTGAGTAGTAGGAGTTCGCCCACGGGGGACACTGAAGCTTTCTTT.

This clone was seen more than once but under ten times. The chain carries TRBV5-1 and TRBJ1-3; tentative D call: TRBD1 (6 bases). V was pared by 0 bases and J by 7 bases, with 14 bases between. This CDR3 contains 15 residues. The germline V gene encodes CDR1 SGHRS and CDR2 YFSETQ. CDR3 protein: CASSLVQGVGNTIYF. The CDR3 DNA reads TGCGCCAGCAGCTTGGTACAGGGAGTGGGTAACACCATATATTTT.

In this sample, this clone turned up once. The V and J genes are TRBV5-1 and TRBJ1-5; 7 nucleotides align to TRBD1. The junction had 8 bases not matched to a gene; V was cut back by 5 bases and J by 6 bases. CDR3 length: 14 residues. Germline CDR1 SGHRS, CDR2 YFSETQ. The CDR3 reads CASRLEGAGQPQHF. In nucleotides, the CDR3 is TGCGCCAGCAGATTAGAGGGGGCGGGTCAGCCCCAGCATTTT.

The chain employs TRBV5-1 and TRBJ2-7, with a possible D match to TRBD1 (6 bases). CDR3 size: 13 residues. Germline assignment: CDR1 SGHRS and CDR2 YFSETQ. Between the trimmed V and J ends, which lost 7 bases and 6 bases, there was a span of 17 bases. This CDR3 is CASSRGATGEQYF. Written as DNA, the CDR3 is TGCGCCAGCTCTCGAGGGGCGACAGGCGAGCAGTACTTC.

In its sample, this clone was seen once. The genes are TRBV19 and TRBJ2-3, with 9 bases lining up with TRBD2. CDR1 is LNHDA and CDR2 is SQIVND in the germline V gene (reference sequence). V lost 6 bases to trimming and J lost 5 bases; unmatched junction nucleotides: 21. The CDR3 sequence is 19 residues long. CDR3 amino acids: CASRPRDQRGAYRGDTQYF. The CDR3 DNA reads TGTGCCAGTAGGCCCAGGGATCAGCGGGGGGCCTATCGAGGAGATACGCAGTATTTT.

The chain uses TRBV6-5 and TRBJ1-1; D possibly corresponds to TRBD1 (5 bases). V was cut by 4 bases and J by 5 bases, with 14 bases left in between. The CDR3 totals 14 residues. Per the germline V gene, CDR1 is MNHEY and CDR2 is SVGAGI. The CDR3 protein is CASSSSSGRTEAFF. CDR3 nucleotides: TGTGCCAGCAGTTCCTCTTCAGGGAGGACTGAAGCTTTCTTT.

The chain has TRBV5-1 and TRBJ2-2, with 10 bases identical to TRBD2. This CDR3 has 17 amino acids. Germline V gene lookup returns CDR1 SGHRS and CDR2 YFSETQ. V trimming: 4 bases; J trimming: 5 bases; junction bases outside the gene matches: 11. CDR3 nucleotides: TGCGCCAGCAGCCTAGATCCTTCGGGACTAGCGACCGGGGAGCTGTTTTTT. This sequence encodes CASSLDPSGLATGELFF.

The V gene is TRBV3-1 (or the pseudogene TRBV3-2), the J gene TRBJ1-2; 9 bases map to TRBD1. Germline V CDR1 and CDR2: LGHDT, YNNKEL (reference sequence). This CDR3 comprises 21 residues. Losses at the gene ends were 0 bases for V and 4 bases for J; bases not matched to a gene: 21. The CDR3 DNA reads TGTGCCAGCAGCCAAGATTTTGCCCCCCAGCACAGGGGGCTTTGGGGCTATGGCTACACCTTC. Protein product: CASSQDFAPQHRGLWGYGYTF.

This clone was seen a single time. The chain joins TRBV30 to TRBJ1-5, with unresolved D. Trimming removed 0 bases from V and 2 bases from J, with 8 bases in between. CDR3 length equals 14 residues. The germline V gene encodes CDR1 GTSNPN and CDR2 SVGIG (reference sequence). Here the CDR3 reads CAWSVPLGNQPQHF. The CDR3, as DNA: TGTGCCTGGAGTGTCCCACTTGGCAATCAGCCCCAGCATTTT.

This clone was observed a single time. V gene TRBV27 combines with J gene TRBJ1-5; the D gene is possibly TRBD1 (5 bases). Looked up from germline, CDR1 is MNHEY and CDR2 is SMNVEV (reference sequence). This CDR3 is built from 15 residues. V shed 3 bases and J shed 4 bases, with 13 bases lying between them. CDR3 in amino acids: CASSFKRGLNQPQHF. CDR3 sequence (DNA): TGTGCCAGCAGTTTTAAAAGGGGCTTAAATCAGCCCCAGCATTTT.

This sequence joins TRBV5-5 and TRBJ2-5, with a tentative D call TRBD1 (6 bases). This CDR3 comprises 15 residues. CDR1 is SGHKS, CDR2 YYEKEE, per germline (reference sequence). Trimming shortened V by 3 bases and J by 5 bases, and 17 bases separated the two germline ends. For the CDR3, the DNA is TGTGCCAGCAGCTCGCAGGGGTTAGTTTGGGAGACCCAGTACTTC. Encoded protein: CASSSQGLVWETQYF.

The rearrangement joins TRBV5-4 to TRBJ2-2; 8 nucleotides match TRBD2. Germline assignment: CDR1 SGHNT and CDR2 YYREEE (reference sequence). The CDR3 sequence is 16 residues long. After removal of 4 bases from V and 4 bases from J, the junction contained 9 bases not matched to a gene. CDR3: CASSGPSGPGTGELFF. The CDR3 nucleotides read TGTGCCAGCAGCGGCCCTAGCGGGCCCGGCACCGGGGAGCTGTTTTTT.

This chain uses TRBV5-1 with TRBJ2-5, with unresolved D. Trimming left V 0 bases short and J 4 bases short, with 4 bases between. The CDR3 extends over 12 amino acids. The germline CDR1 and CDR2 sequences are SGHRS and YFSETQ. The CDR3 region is CASSLGAETQYF. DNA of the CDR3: TGCGCCAGCAGCTTGGGGGCAGAGACCCAGTACTTC.

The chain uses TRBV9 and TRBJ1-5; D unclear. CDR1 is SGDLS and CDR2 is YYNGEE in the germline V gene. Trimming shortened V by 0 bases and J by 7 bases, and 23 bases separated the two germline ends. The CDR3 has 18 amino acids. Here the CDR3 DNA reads TGTGCCAGCAGCGTAGTTGTGAGTCGATTGGGTTCTAGGCAGCCCCAGCATTTT. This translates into CASSVVVSRLGSRQPQHF.

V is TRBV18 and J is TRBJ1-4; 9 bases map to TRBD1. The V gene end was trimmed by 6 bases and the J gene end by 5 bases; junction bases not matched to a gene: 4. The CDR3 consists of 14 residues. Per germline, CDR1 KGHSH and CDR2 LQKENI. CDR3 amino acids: CASSTGTGNEKLFF. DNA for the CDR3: TGTGCCAGCTCGACCGGGACAGGGAATGAAAAACTGTTTTTT.